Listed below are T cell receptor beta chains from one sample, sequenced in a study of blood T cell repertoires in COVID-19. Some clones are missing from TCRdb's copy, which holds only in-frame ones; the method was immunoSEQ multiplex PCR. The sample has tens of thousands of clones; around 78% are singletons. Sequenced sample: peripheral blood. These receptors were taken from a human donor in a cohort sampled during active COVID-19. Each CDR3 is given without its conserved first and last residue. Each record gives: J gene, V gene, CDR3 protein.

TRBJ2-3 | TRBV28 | ASTLTDTQY
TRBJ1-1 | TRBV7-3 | ASSLGGSGEAF
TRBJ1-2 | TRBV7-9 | ASSSRTGGHYGYT
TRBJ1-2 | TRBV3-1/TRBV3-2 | ASSPGQTFGYT
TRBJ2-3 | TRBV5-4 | ASSIKRGTDTQY
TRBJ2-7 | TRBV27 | ASRRTERVEQY
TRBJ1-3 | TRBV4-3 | ASSQSTPRAAGDTIY
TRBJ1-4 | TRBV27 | ASSLWGGLPEKLF
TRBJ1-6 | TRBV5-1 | ASSPGQKDSPLH
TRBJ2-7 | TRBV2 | ASSEGDGGFYEQY
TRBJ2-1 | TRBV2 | ASSELRWAGGGEQF
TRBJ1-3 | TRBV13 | ASSLGRGAVGNTIY
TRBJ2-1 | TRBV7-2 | ASSLWEPQF
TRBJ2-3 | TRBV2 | AVTRQGPDTQY
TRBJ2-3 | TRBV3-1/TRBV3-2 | ASSQDVRGGSTDTQY
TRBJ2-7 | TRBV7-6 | ASSLTGGGYEQY
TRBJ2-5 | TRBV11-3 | ASSLDWDREETQY
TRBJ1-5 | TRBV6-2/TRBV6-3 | ASSQRGRDGNQPQH
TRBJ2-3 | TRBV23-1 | ASSQSWKGLAGGNTQY
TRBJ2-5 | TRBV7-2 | ASSALAAQETQY
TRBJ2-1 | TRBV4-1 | ASSQGSSGSIYEQF
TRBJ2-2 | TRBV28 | ASSVVRGMNTGELF
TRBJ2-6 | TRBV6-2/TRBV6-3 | ASSYFGTGSSGANVLT
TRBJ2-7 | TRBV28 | ASSRGDRGPEQY
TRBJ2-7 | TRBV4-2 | ASSQTSGGAHEQY
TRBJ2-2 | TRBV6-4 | ASSDSREGTGELF
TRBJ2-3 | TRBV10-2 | ASGRLAADTQY
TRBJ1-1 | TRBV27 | ASSIGGQGAEAF
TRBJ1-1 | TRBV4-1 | ASSLGTNTEAF
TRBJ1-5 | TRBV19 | ASSARGGPVLGQPQH
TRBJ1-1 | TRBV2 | ASRVDQGGAF
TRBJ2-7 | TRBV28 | ASHRPQGYEQY
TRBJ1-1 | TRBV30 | AWTAGKINTEAF
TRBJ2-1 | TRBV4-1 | ASSQEIFGGGYNEQF
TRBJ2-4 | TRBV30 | AWSVRSYIQY
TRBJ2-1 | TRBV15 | ATSRDYTGRI
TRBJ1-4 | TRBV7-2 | ASSPGQSTNEKLF
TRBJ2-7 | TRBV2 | ASKGGTIYEQY
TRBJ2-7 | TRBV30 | AWSTGILYEQY
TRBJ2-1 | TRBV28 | ASSLGDEQF
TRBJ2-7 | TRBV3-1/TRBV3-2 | ASSQDRRSGLDEQY
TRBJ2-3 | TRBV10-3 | AISEQGLPDTQY
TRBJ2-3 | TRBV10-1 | ASSLAGGLDTQY
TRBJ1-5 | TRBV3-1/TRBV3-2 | ASSPLTGVNQPQH
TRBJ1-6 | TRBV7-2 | ASSLFSGTGGVNSPLH
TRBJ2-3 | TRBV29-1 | SVGLRDTQY
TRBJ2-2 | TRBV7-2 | ASSLEVEITNTGELF
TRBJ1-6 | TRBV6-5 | ASSSLAGYNSPLH
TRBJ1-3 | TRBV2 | ASEGPTLLSGNTIY
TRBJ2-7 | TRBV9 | ASSPRQGYEQY
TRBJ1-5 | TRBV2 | ASTRGAFEPQH
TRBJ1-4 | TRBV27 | ASSLSPGTGGEKLF
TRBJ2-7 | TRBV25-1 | ASSNRGPEQY